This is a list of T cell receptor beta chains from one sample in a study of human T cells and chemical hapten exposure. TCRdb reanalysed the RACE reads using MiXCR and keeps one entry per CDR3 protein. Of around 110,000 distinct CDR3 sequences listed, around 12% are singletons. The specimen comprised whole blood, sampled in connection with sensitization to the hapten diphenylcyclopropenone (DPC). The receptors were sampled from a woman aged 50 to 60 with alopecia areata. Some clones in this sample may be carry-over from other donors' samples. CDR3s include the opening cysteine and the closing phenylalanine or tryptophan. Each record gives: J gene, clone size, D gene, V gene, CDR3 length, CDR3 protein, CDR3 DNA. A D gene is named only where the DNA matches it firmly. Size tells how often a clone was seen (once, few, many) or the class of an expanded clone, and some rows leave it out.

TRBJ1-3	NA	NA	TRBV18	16	CASSPPSLSSGNTIYF	TGTGCCAGCTCACCACCTTCCCTGAGCTCTGGAAACACCATATATTTT
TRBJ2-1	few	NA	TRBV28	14	CASSLSKRTEEQFF	TGTGCCAGCAGTTTATCGAAAAGGACCGAAGAGCAGTTCTTC
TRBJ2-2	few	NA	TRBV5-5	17	CASSLGHLISNTGELFF	TGTGCCAGCAGCTTGGGACACCTCATCTCAAACACCGGGGAGCTGTTTTTT
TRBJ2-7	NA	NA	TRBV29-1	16	CSARGGTGTGSYEQYF	TGCAGCGCCCGAGGAGGGACCGGGACTGGCTCCTACGAGCAGTACTTC
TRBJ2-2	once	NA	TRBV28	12	CASETGSGELFF	TGTGCCAGCGAGACGGGATCCGGGGAGCTGTTTTTT
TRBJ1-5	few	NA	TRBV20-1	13	CSAFDRTNQPQHF	TGCAGTGCTTTTGACAGGACCAATCAGCCCCAGCATTTT
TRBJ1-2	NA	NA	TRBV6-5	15	CASSRLQQLAGGYTF	TGTGCCAGCAGCCGCCTTCAGCAGCTAGCTGGCGGCTACACCTTC
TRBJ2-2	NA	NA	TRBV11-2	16	CASSFRVGASTGELFF	TGTGCCAGCAGCTTCCGGGTTGGAGCGAGCACCGGGGAGCTGTTTTTT
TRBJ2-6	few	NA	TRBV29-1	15	CSVLPQTAGANVLTF	TGCAGCGTCCTTCCCCAGACAGCCGGGGCCAACGTCCTGACTTTC
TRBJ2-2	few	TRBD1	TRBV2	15	CASSARQGLAGELFF	TGTGCCAGCAGCGCTCGACAGGGTCTCGCCGGGGAGCTGTTTTTT
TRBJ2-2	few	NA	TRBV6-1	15	CASTPNLVSTGELFF	TGTGCCAGCACCCCCAACTTAGTGAGCACCGGGGAGCTGTTTTTT
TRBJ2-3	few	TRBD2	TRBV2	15	CASRWLAGGADTQYF	TGTGCCAGCAGATGGCTAGCGGGAGGGGCAGATACGCAGTATTTT
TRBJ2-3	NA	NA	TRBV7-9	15	CASSPGARGTDTQYF	TGTGCCAGCAGTCCCGGGGCCAGAGGAACAGATACGCAGTATTTT
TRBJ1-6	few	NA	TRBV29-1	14	CINRDLSYNSPLHF	TGCATCAACAGGGACCTCTCCTATAATTCACCCCTCCACTTT
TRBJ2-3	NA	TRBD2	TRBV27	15	CASSPRGLSGNAMLF	TGTGCCAGCAGTCCGCGTGGGTTGAGCGGGAATGCCATGCTTTTT
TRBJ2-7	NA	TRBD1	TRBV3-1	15	CASSQVRDSLYEQYF	TGTGCCAGCAGCCAAGTCCGGGACAGTCTCTACGAGCAGTACTTC
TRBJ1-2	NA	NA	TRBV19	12	CASAWSTYGYTF	TGTGCCAGTGCCTGGAGTACCTATGGCTACACCTTC
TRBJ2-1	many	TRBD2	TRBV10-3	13	CAISQREGDEQFF	TGTGCCATCTCCCAGCGGGAGGGCGATGAGCAGTTCTTC
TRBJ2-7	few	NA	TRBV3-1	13	CASSQELSYEQYF	TGTGCCAGCAGCCAAGAACTCTCCTACGAGCAGTACTTC
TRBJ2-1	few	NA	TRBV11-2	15	CASSFFSRVYNEQFF	TGTGCCAGCAGCTTCTTTTCGCGGGTCTACAATGAGCAGTTCTTC
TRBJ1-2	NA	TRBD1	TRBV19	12	CASSIRTGDYTF	TGTGCCAGTAGTATCCGGACAGGGGACTACACCTTC
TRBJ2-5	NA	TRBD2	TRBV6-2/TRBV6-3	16	CASSYSHFAGEETQYF	TGTGCCAGCAGTTACTCCCATTTTGCGGGGGAAGAGACCCAGTACTTC
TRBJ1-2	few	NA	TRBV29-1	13	CSVEGGRHPGYTF	TGCAGCGTTGAAGGGGGCAGACACCCTGGCTACACCTTC
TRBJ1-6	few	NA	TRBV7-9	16	CASSLAVSSYNSPLHF	TGTGCCAGCAGCCTGGCGGTGAGCTCCTATAATTCACCCCTCCACTTT
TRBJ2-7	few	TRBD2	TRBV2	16	CASRVWTSGDSYEQYF	TGTGCCAGCAGGGTCTGGACTAGCGGAGACTCCTACGAGCAGTACTTC
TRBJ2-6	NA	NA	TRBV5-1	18	CASSLGRAFSSGANVLTF	TGCGCCAGCAGCTTGGGTAGGGCTTTTAGCTCTGGGGCCAACGTCCTGACTTTC
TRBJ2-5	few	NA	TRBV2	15	CASSEIGGRIETQYF	TGTGCCAGCAGTGAAATCGGGGGCAGGATAGAGACCCAGTACTTC
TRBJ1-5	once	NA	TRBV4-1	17	CASSQAHSPMSNQPQHF	TGCGCCAGCAGCCAAGCTCACAGCCCCATGAGCAATCAGCCCCAGCATTTT
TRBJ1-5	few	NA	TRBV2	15	CASSPLLPSNQPQHF	TGTGCCAGCAGTCCACTACTACCCAGCAATCAGCCCCAGCATTTT
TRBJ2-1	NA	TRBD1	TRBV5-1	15	CASSSDRVSYNEQFF	TGCGCCAGCAGCTCGGACAGGGTCTCATACAATGAGCAGTTCTTC
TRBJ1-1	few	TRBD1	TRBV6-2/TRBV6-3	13	CASRGQRTGEAFF	TGTGCCAGCAGGGGCCAGCGGACAGGTGAAGCTTTCTTT
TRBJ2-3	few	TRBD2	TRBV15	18	CATSRDSGALSSTDTQYF	TGTGCCACCAGCAGAGATAGCGGGGCGCTATCTAGCACAGATACGCAGTATTTT
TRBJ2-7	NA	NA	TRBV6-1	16	CASRPETPSIRSEQYF	TGTGCCAGCCGTCCGGAGACACCATCGATTAGGAGCGAGCAGTACTTC
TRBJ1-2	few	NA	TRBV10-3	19	CAISKRRDTRPLRNYGYTF	TGTGCCATCAGTAAGCGCCGGGACACGCGCCCGTTACGGAACTATGGCTACACCTTC
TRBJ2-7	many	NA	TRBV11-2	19	CASSPVRRNLKGRTGKQYF	TGTGCCAGCAGCCCAGTACGCCGGAACCTGAAAGGGAGAACAGGCAAGCAGTACTTC
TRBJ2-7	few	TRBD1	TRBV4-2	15	CASSQDSGQGYEQYF	TGTGCCAGCAGCCAAGACTCCGGACAGGGATACGAGCAGTACTTC
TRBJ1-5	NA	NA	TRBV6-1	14	CASSFDGSNQPQHF	TGTGCCAGCAGCTTTGACGGAAGCAATCAGCCCCAGCATTTT
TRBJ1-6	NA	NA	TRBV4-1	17	CASSQGQARSYNSPLHF	TGCGCCAGCAGCCAAGGACAGGCACGGTCCTATAATTCACCCCTCCACTTT
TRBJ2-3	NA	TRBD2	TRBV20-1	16	CSVNRGLAGGPDTQYF	TGCAGTGTCAACCGAGGACTAGCGGGAGGGCCGGATACGCAGTATTTT
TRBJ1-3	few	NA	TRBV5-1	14	CASSLESAGNTIYF	TGCGCCAGCAGCTTGGAGTCAGCTGGAAACACCATATATTTT
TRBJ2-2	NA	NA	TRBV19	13	CASRWPDTGELFF	TGTGCCAGTAGATGGCCAGACACCGGGGAGCTGTTTTTT
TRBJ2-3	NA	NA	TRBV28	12	CASSTQRYAQYF	TGTGCCAGCAGTACCCAGCGGTACGCGCAGTATTTT
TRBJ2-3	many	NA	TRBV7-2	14	CASSFGGGTDTQYF	TGTGCCAGCAGCTTCGGCGGGGGCACAGATACGCAGTATTTT
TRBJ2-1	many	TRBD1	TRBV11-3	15	CASSRGQGSYNEQFF	TGTGCCAGCAGCCGCGGACAGGGCTCCTACAATGAGCAGTTCTTC
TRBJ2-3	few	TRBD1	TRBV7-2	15	CASSLLAGGPDTQYF	TGTGCCAGCAGCTTATTGGCAGGGGGCCCCGATACGCAGTATTTT
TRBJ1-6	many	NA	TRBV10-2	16	CASSDAPVVPNSPLHF	TGCGCCAGCAGTGACGCCCCTGTTGTCCCAAATTCACCCCTCCACTTT
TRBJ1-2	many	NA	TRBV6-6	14	CASSYSGRVDGYTF	TGTGCCAGCAGTTACTCGGGCAGGGTGGACGGCTACACCTTC
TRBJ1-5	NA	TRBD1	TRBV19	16	CASSPGQGRVGQPQHF	TGTGCCAGTAGTCCCGGACAGGGACGGGTTGGTCAGCCCCAGCATTTT
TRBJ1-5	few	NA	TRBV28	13	CASSPLGGQPQHF	TGTGCCAGCAGTCCGCTGGGAGGTCAGCCCCAGCATTTT
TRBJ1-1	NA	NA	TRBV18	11	CASQSPDEAFF	TGTGCCAGCCAATCCCCCGATGAAGCTTTCTTT
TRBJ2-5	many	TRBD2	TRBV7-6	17	CASSSGARLAGQETQYF	TGTGCCAGCAGCTCCGGAGCCCGACTAGCGGGGCAAGAGACCCAGTACTTC
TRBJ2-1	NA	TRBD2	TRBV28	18	CASSLSLLAGGPGDEQFF	TGTGCCAGCAGTTTAAGCCTCTTAGCGGGAGGCCCGGGGGATGAGCAGTTCTTC
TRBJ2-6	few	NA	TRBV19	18	CASIPADGRSSGANVLTF	TGTGCCAGTATTCCCGCGGACGGTCGCTCCTCTGGGGCCAACGTCCTGACTTTC
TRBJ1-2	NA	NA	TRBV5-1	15	CASSWERNPNYGYTF	TGCGCCAGCAGCTGGGAGAGGAATCCTAACTATGGCTACACCTTC
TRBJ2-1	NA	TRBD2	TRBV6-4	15	CASSVGTSGGDEQFF	TGTGCCAGCAGCGTAGGGACTAGCGGGGGTGATGAGCAGTTCTTC
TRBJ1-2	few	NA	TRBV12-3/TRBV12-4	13	CASSERGLYGYTF	TGTGCCAGCAGTGAACGGGGACTCTATGGCTACACCTTC
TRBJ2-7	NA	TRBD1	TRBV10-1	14	CASRGPGQGREQYF	TGCGCCAGCAGGGGACCGGGACAGGGGCGCGAGCAGTACTTC
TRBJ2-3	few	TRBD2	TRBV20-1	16	CSARSMAGGGTDTQYF	TGCAGTGCTAGGTCGATGGCGGGAGGAGGCACAGATACGCAGTATTTT
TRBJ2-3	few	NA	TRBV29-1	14	CSVAVSESTDTQYF	TGCAGCGTCGCTGTCAGTGAGAGCACAGATACGCAGTATTTT